The 21 T cell receptor beta chains reported below all come from one sample, sequenced in a study of monozygotic twins with inflammatory bowel disease. Reanalyzing the 5' RACE reads, TCRdb keeps one entry per CDR3 protein, without DNA. Found here are fewer than 200,000 distinct CDR3 sequences; the top ten clones hold approximately 2.5%. The sequenced sample was blood. The origin of the receptors is a human donor with ulcerative colitis or Crohn's disease, or a healthy co-twin of an affected twin (not recorded which).

The CDR3 loop is CASSFRTGGGEQYF. V is TRBV27 and J is TRBJ2-7; TCRdb proposes TRBD1, but this gene call is untestable without DNA. CDR1 MNHEY and CDR2 SMNVEV come from the germline V gene (reference sequence). The CDR3 is 14 residues long.

The chain recombines TRBV5-1 with TRBJ2-2; TCRdb returns TRBD1, unconfirmable since there is no DNA. The CDR3 is 16 residues long. The germline CDR1 and CDR2 sequences are SGHRS and YFSETQ. The CDR3 is CASSLWTPDYTGELFF.

The chain recombines TRBV13 with TRBJ2-1; lacking DNA, the TRBD1 call made by TCRdb goes unchecked. The length of the CDR3 is 15 residues. In germline, CDR1 is PRHDT, CDR2 FYEKMQ (reference sequence). The CDR3 loop is CASSPRQGPYNEQFF.

J is TRBJ1-1 and V is TRBV5-1. The CDR3 extends over 14 amino acids. The germline CDR1 and CDR2 sequences are SGHRS and YFSETQ. The CDR3 region is CASSSPTGNTEAFF.

V usage is TRBV10-1 and J usage is TRBJ2-1; TCRdb reports TRBD2, a call that lacks DNA to check it against. The CDR3 contains 15 residues. Per the germline V gene, CDR1 is WNHNN and CDR2 is SYGVQD (reference sequence). The CDR3 region is CASSEWREGVNEQFF.

This chain joins TRBV20-1 and TRBJ1-2; lacking DNA, the TRBD1 call made by TCRdb goes unchecked. The CDR3 runs 14 residues. CDR1 is DFQATT, CDR2 SNEGSKA, per germline (reference sequence). CDR3 residues: CSARDLRGSYGYTF.

The chain employs TRBV2 and TRBJ1-6; the D call from TCRdb, TRBD1, cannot be confirmed without DNA. The CDR3 has 16 residues. The germline CDR1 and CDR2 sequences are SNHLY and FYNNEI. This chain's CDR3 is CASSEGGTGFRTTLHF.

V usage is TRBV28 and J usage is TRBJ2-5; lacking DNA, the TRBD1 call made by TCRdb goes unchecked. The germline V gene has CDR1 MDHEN and CDR2 SYDVKM. This CDR3 is 16 amino acids long. Here the CDR3 reads CASSRRTGGIQETQYF.

V is TRBV28 and J is TRBJ1-2; TCRdb names TRBD1, which stays unverified in the absence of DNA. Germline V lookup: CDR1 MDHEN, CDR2 SYDVKM. The CDR3 sequence is 12 residues long. Here the CDR3 reads CASSFAGGGYTF.

This chain connects TRBV14 to TRBJ2-7. CDR3 size: 13 residues. Looked up from germline, CDR1 is SGHDN and CDR2 is FVKESK. The CDR3 region is CASSQARLYEQYF.

J is TRBJ1-5 and V is TRBV20-1; the TCRdb call, TRBD1, lacks DNA for checking. The CDR3 totals 18 residues. CDR1 DFQATT and CDR2 SNEGSKA come from the germline V gene (reference sequence). CDR3 amino acids: CSARGVGTGTYSNQPQHF.

The chain carries TRBV14 and TRBJ2-3. Germline V gene sequence: CDR1 SGHDN, CDR2 FVKESK. The length of the CDR3 is 14 residues. CDR3 sequence: CVSSQDMGTDTQYF.

The J gene is TRBJ2-7, the V gene TRBV29-1; TCRdb gives TRBD1 as the D gene, but with no DNA this cannot be confirmed. The CDR3 runs 15 residues. Germline loops: CDR1 SQVTM, CDR2 ANQGSEA. The CDR3 spells CSVAPGQGIVHEQYF.

The gene calls are TRBV2 and TRBJ2-7; the TCRdb call, TRBD2, lacks DNA for checking. The germline V gene has CDR1 SNHLY and CDR2 FYNNEI. The CDR3 length is 15 residues. CDR3: CASRDHGGGVNEQYF.

The gene calls are TRBV11-3 and TRBJ2-1; TCRdb reports TRBD2, a call that lacks DNA to check it against. The CDR3 is made up of 15 amino acids. Germline CDR1 reads SGHNT; CDR2 reads YENEEA. The CDR3 is CASSLGLGTNNEQFF.

The chain couples TRBV12-5 to TRBJ2-7. The germline CDR1 and CDR2 sequences are LGHNT and FRNRAP. This CDR3 is built from 13 residues. Here the CDR3 reads CASGSGLGYEQYF.

The chain links TRBV7-2 to TRBJ1-3. The V gene's germline CDR1 is SGHTA and CDR2 FQGNSA. There are 16 residues in the CDR3. CDR3 amino acids: CASSLTVPRSGNTIYF.

The chain recombines TRBV5-5 with TRBJ1-3. From germline, CDR1 is SGHKS and CDR2 YYEKEE (reference sequence). CDR3 length: 15 amino acids. The CDR3: CASSLDGQSGNTIYF.

CDR3 sequence reads: CASSIKLRDRVSYEQYF. The rearrangement joins TRBV5-1 to TRBJ2-7; as DNA is missing, the TRBD1 call by TCRdb cannot be tested. The CDR3 is made up of 17 amino acids. The V gene's germline CDR1 is SGHRS and CDR2 YFSETQ.

The rearrangement links TRBV29-1 to TRBJ1-2; no DNA is available, so the TRBD1 call from TCRdb remains unchecked. The germline V gene encodes CDR1 SQVTM and CDR2 ANQGSEA. This CDR3 region has 16 residues. CDR3 in amino acids: CSVASAARGTNYGYTF. Full variable domain (rest looked up from reference TRBV29-1 and TRBJ1-2): SAVISQKPSRDICQRGTSLTIQCQVDSQVTMMFWYRQQPGQSLTLIATANQGSEATYESGFVIDKFPISRPNLTFSTLTVSNMSPEDSSIYLCSVASAARGTNYGYTFGSGTRLTVV.

The chain recombines TRBV28 with TRBJ2-7. CDR1 and CDR2 (germline): MDHEN, SYDVKM. The CDR3 runs 15 residues. The CDR3 spells CASSLFTTRAYEQYF.